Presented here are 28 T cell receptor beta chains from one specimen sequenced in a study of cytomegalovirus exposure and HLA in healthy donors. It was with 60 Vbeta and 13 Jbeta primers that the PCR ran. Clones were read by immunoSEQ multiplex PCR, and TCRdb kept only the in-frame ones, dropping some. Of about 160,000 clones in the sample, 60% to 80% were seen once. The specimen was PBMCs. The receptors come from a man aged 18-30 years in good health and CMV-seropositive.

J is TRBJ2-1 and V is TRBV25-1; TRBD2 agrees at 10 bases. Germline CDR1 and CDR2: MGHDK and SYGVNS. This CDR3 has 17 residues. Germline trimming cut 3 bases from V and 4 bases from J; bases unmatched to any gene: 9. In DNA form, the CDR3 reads TGTGCCAGCAGTGATAAGAGGACTAGCGGCCTATACAATGAGCAGTTCTTC. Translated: CASSDKRTSGLYNEQFF.

The CDR3 region is CAGTTTGELFF. For the CDR3, the DNA is TGTGCCGGGACTACCACCGGGGAGCTGTTTTTT. The chain carries TRBV6-6 and TRBJ2-2; 7 positions agree with TRBD2. In germline, CDR1 is MNHNY, CDR2 SVGAGI (reference sequence). This CDR3 contains 11 residues. V trimming: 11 bases; J trimming: 4 bases; junction bases outside the gene matches: 1.

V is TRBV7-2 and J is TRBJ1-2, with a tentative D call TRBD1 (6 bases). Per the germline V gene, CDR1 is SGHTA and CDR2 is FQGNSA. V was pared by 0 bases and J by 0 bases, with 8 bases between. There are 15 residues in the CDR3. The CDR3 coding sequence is TGTGCCAGCAGCTTAGCACAGGGATCTAACTATGGCTACACCTTC. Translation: CASSLAQGSNYGYTF.

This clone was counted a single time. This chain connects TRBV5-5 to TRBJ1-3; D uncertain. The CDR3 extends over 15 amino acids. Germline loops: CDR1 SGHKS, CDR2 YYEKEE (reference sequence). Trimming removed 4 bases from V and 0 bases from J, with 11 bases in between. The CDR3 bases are TGTGCCAGCAGCCAGCTGGCGGTCTCTGGAAACACCATATATTTT. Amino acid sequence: CASSQLAVSGNTIYF.

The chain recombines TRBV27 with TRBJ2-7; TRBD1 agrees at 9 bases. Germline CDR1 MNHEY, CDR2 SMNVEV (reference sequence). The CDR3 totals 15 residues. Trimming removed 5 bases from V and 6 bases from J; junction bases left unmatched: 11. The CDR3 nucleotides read TGTGCCAGCAGTACGTCCGGGACAGGGATCGGCGAGCAGTACGTC. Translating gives CASSTSGTGIGEQYV.

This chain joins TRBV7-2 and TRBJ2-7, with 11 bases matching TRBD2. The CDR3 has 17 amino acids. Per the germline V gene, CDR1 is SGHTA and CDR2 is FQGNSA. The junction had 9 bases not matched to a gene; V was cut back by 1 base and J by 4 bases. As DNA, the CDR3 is TGTGCCAGCAGCTTAGAGCATCTAGCGGGAGGTAATTACGAGCAGTACGTC. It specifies CASSLEHLAGGNYEQYV.

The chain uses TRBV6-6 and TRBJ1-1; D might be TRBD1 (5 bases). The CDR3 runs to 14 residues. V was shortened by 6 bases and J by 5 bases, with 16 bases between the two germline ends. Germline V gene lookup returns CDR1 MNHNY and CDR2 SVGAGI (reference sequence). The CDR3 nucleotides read TGTGCCAGCAGCTCGACAGCCGTGGGGACTGAAGCTTTCTTT. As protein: CASSSTAVGTEAFF.

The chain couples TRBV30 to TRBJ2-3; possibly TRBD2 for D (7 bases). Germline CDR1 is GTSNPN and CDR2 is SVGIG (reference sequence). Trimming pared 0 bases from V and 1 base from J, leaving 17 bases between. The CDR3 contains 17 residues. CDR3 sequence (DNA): TGTGCCTGGAGTGTAGGGTTCGGCGGGGGCCGCACAGATACGCAGTATTTT. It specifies CAWSVGFGGGRTDTQYF.

As DNA, the CDR3 is TGTGCCAGCAGCCAGATTACAGGGGGCCGGAGATACGAGCAGTACGTC. Translating it yields CASSQITGGRRYEQYV. This rearrangement joins TRBV28 to TRBJ2-7, with TRBD1 matching over 9 bases. V lost 6 bases to trimming and J lost 4 bases; unmatched junction nucleotides: 13. The germline V gene encodes CDR1 MDHEN and CDR2 SYDVKM. CDR3 length: 16 residues.

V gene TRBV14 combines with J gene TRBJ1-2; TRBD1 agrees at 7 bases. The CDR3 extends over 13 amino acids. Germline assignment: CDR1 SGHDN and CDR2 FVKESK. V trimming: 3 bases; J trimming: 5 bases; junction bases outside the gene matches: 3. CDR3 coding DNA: TGTGCCAGCAGCCAGGGACAGCTTTATGGCTACACCTTC. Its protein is CASSQGQLYGYTF.

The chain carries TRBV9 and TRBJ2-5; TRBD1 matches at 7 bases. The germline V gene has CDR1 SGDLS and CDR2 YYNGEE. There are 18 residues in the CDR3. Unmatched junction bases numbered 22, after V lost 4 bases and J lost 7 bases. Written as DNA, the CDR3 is TGTGCCAGCAGCCAAAGGCCGGGGAGAGAGACCGCAGGGGGGACCCAGTACTTC. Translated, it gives CASSQRPGRETAGGTQYF.

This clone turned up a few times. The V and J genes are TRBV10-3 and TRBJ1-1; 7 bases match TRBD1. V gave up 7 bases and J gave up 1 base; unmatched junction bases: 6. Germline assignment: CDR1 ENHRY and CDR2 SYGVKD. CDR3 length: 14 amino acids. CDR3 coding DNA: TGTGCCATCACCTTGACAGGGTCGAACACTGAAGCTTTCTTT. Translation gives CAITLTGSNTEAFF.

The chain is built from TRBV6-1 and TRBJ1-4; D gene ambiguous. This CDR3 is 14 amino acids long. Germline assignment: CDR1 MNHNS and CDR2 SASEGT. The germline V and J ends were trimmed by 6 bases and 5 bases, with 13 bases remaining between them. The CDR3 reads CASSLGGLNEKLFF. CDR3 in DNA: TGTGCCAGCAGCCTGGGAGGCCTGAATGAAAAACTGTTTTTT.

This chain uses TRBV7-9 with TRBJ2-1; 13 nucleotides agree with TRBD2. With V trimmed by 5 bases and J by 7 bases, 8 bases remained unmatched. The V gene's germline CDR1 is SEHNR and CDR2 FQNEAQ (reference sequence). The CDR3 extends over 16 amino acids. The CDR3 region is CASSPSGLAGVNEQFF. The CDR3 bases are TGTGCCAGCAGCCCAAGTGGACTAGCGGGAGTAAATGAGCAGTTCTTC.

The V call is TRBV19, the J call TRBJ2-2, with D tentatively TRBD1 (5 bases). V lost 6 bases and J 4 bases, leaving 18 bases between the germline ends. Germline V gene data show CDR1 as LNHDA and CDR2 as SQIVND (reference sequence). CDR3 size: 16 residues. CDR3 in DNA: TGTGCCAGTAGACCACAGGAAGAGCTTAGCACCGGGGAGCTGTTTTTT. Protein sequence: CASRPQEELSTGELFF.

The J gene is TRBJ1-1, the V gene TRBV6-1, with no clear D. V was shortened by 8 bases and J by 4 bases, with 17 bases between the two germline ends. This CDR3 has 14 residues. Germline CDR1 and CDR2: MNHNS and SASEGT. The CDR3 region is CASAPHRVATEAFF. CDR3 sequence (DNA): TGTGCCAGCGCCCCTCACCGGGTGGCCACTGAAGCTTTCTTT.

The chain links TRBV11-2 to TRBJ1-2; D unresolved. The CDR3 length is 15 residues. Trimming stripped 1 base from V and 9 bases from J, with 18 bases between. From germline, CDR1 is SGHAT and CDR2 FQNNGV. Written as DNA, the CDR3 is TGTGCCAGCAGCTTAGTTCGGCGGGCCCCACAAAGCTACACCTTC. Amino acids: CASSLVRRAPQSYTF.

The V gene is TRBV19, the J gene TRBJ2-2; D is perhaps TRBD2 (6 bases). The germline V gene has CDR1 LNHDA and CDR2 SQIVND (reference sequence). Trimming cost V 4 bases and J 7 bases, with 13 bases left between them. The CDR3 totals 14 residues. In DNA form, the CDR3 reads TGTGCCAGTAGTACAGAGTGGGGGGTCGGGGAGCTGTTTTTT. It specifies CASSTEWGVGELFF.

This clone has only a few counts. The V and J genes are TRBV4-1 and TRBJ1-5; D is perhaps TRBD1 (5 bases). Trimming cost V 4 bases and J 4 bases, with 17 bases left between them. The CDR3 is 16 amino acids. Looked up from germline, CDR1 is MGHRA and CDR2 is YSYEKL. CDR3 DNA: TGCGCCAGCAGCCCGATGGTCCAGGGAGGAAATCAGCCCCAGCATTTT. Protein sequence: CASSPMVQGGNQPQHF.

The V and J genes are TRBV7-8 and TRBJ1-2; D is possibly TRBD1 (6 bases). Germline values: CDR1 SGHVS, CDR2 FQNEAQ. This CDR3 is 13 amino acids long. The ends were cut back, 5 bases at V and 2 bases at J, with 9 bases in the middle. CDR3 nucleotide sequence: TGTGCCAGCAGCAACACAGGGAACTATGGCTACACCTTC. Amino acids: CASSNTGNYGYTF.

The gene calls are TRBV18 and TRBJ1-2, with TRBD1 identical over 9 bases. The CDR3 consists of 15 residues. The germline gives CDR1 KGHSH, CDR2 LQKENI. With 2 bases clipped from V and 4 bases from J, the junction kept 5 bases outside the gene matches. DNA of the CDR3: TGTGCCAGCTCACCAGAGGACAGGGGAGGCTATGGCTACACCTTC. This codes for CASSPEDRGGYGYTF. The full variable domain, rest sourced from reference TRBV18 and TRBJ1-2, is NAGVMQNPRHLVRRRGQEARLRCSPMKGHSHVYWYRQLPEEGLKFMVYLQKENIIDESGMPKERFSAEFPKEGPSILRIQQVVRGDSAAYFCASSPEDRGGYGYTFGSGTRLTVV.

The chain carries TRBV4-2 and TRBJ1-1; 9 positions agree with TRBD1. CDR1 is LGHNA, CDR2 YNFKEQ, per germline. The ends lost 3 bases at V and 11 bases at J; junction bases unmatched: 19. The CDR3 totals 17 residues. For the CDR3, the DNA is TGTGCCAGCAGCCACTTGCCGGGACAGGGTTATATGCATGAGGCTTTCTTT. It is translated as CASSHLPGQGYMHEAFF.

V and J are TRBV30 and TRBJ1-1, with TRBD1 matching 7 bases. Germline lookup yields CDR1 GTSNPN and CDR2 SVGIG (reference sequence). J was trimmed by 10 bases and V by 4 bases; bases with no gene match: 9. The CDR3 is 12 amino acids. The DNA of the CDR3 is TGTGCCTGGATACAGGGGCCCCTAGGAGCTTTCTTT. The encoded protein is CAWIQGPLGAFF.

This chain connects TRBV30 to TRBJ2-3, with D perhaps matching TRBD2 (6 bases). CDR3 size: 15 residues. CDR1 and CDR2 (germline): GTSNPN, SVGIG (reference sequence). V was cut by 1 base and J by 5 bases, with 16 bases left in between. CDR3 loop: CAWSEGGAVGDTQYF. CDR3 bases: TGTGCCTGGAGTGAAGGAGGGGCAGTTGGAGATACGCAGTATTTT.

The CDR3 DNA reads as TGTGCCAGCAGACCCTCGGGAGGGATGGATACGCAGTATTTT. This gives the protein CASRPSGGMDTQYF. The J gene is TRBJ2-3, the V gene TRBV6-1; 8 bases are shared with TRBD2. Germline loops: CDR1 MNHNS, CDR2 SASEGT. V lost 6 bases to trimming and J lost 6 bases; unmatched junction nucleotides: 8. The length of the CDR3 is 14 residues.

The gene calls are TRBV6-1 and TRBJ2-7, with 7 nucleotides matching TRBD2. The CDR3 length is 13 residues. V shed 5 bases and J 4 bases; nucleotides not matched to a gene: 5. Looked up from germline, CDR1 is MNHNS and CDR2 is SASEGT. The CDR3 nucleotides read TGTGCCAGCAGTCTAGCGGAGAGATACGAGCAGTACGTC. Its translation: CASSLAERYEQYV.

Written as DNA, the CDR3 is TGTGCCAGTGCCCAGCGGGTGTACCAAGAGACCCAGTACTTC. This encodes CASAQRVYQETQYF. The rearrangement uses TRBV7-2 and TRBJ2-5; possibly TRBD2 for D (6 bases). V was clipped by 9 bases and J by 0 bases, with 14 bases between them. This CDR3 is built from 14 residues. Germline V gives CDR1 SGHTA, CDR2 FQGNSA.

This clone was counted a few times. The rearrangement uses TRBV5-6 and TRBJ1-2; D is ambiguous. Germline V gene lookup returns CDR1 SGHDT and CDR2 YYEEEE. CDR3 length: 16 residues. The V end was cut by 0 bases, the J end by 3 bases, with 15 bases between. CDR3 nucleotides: TGTGCCAGCAGCTTGGCCATGGCGGGGTTCGACTATGGCTACACCTTC. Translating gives CASSLAMAGFDYGYTF.